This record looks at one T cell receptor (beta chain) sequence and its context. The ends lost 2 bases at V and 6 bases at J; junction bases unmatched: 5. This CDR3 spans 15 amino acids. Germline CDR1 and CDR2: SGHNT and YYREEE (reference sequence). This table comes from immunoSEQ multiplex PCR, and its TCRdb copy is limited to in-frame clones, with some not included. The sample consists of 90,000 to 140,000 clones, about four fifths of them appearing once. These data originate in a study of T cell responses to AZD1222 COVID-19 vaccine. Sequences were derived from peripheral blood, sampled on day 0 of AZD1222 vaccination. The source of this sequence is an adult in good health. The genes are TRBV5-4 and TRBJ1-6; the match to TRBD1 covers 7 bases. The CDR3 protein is CASSLGDRVNSPLHF. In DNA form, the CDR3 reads TGTGCCAGCAGCTTAGGGGACAGAGTTAATTCACCCCTCCACTTT. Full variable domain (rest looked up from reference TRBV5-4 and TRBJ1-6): ETGVTQSPTHLIKTRGQQVTLRCSSQSGHNTVSWYQQALGQGPQFIFQYYREEENGRGNFPPRFSGLQFPNYSSELNVNALELDDSALYLCASSLGDRVNSPLHFGNGTRLTVT.